Included here is one T cell receptor beta chain sequence, with context. The antigen is not known. Germline V lookup: CDR1 SGDLS, CDR2 YYNGEE. The V gene end was trimmed by 4 bases and the J gene end by 3 bases; junction bases not matched to a gene: 4. The CDR3 runs 14 residues. The entry originates in a study of shared clonotypes between healthy human individuals. Notes on the study in general: Non-shared clonotypes were found to have lower generation probabilities than the clonotypes that were shared by all four of the sorted-subset donors.

Repertoires were generated with immunoSEQ multiplex PCR, while TCRdb's copy carries only in-frame clones and drops some. The sample contains more than 550,000 clones, 90% of which appear only once. The chain has TRBV9 and TRBJ2-1; TRBD2 matches 7 bases. This clonotype was obtained from a man aged 18-30 years in good health. Some clones in this sample may be carry-over from other donors' samples. Sequenced input: memory CD8+ T cells from PBMCs. The subset here: CD45RO+ cells pooled with CCR7-negative TemRA cells. CDR3 sequence reads: CASSSTSDYNEQFF. The CDR3 DNA reads as TGTGCCAGCAGCTCCACTAGCGACTACAATGAGCAGTTCTTC.